The rows below give T cell receptor beta chains drawn from one sample of a study of persistence of HIV-infected CD4 T cells. Clones were read by immunoSEQ multiplex PCR, and TCRdb kept only the in-frame ones, dropping some. The table includes 37,000 or so clones, 65% to 85% detected once. Antigen specificity for these receptors is unknown. The material was CD4+ T cells sorted from PBMCs after approximately 20-hour stimulation, obtained from a patient who received antiretroviral therapy. These receptors were collected from an adult man with HIV who was CMV-seropositive. Both conserved end residues are part of each CDR3. The order of the fields is D gene, J gene, V gene, clone size, CDR3 length, CDR3 protein, CDR3 DNA. D genes are given only for firm matches. Expanded clones are given a class, and other clones once, few, many or no size at all.

D: TRBD2; J: TRBJ2-6; V: TRBV19; size: NA; length: 15; CDR3: CASSIGGTGANVLTF; DNA: TGTGCCAGTAGTATCGGGGGGACTGGGGCCAACGTCCTGACTTTC
D: TRBD2; J: TRBJ2-7; V: TRBV28; size: NA; length: 12; CDR3: CASREGTREQYF; DNA: TGTGCCAGCCGGGAGGGAACGAGGGAGCAGTACTTC
D: NA; J: TRBJ2-7; V: TRBV24-1; size: NA; length: 11; CDR3: CATSDSYEQYF; DNA: TGTGCCACCAGTGATTCCTACGAGCAGTACTTC
D: NA; J: TRBJ1-6; V: TRBV6-5; size: NA; length: 13; CDR3: CASTDSTNSPLHF; DNA: TGTGCCAGCACGGACAGCACAAATTCACCCCTCCACTTT
D: NA; J: TRBJ2-3; V: TRBV15; size: NA; length: 13; CDR3: CATSREPRETQYF; DNA: TGTGCCACCAGCAGAGAACCTAGGGAAACGCAGTATTTT
D: NA; J: TRBJ1-2; V: TRBV5-1; size: NA; length: 17; CDR3: CASSPAAEYGAKYGYTF; DNA: TGCGCCAGCAGCCCCGCGGCGGAATACGGCGCCAAATATGGCTACACCTTC
D: TRBD1; J: TRBJ1-2; V: TRBV3-1/TRBV3-2; size: NA; length: 16; CDR3: CASSQGRGQGNYGYTF; DNA: TGTGCCAGCAGCCAAGGCCGGGGACAGGGGAACTATGGCTACACCTTC
D: TRBD1; J: TRBJ1-2; V: TRBV6-2/TRBV6-3; size: NA; length: 16; CDR3: CASSLTPGQWNGGYTF; DNA: TGTGCCAGCAGTCTTACACCGGGACAGTGGAACGGTGGCTACACCTTC
D: TRBD1; J: TRBJ1-6; V: TRBV19; size: NA; length: 15; CDR3: CASSLSDRGNSPLHF; DNA: TGTGCCAGTAGTCTAAGCGACAGGGGGAATTCACCCCTCCACTTT
D: NA; J: TRBJ2-2; V: TRBV7-9; size: few; length: 15; CDR3: CAIRKGGRNTGELFF; DNA: TGTGCCATCCGCAAGGGGGGGAGGAACACCGGGGAGCTGTTTTTT
D: NA; J: TRBJ1-6; V: TRBV6-1; size: once; length: 16; CDR3: CASSELAGRSNSPLHF; DNA: TGTGCCAGCAGTGAATTAGCAGGGAGAAGTAATTCACCCCTCCACTTT
D: TRBD2; J: TRBJ2-3; V: TRBV6-2/TRBV6-3; size: NA; length: 20; CDR3: CASSYSPRHSGGSHTDTQYF; DNA: TGTGCCAGCAGTTACTCTCCGAGGCACAGCGGGGGGTCCCACACAGATACGCAGTATTTT
D: NA; J: TRBJ2-3; V: TRBV6-5; size: NA; length: 14; CDR3: CASRDRGGTDTQYF; DNA: TGTGCCAGCCGAGACAGGGGAGGGACAGATACGCAGTATTTT
D: TRBD1; J: TRBJ2-7; V: TRBV18; size: NA; length: 15; CDR3: CASSPSGQGSYEQYF; DNA: TGTGCCAGCTCACCATCGGGACAGGGATCCTACGAGCAGTACTTC
D: TRBD1; J: TRBJ1-5; V: TRBV6-2/TRBV6-3; size: NA; length: 19; CDR3: CASSYSSGTGSFSNQPQHF; DNA: TGTGCCAGCAGTTACTCGTCCGGGACAGGGAGTTTTAGCAATCAGCCCCAGCATTTT